The 3 T cell receptor beta chains given below trace back to one sample, sequenced in a study of T cell responses to AZD1222 COVID-19 vaccine (dated by TCRdb to the early 2020s). Preparation of the library involved the immunoSEQ multiplex PCR assay. TCRdb took this table from immuneACCESS and kept in-frame rearrangements with V and J called. Such tables lack part of the clones; where checked against another copy, unresolved V genes explain under half of the gap, and the rest is unexplained. The sample has 82,000 or so clones on record, more than 90% of them singletons. In total, the top ten clones hold 5.2% of the sample. According to the study, the label for this sample's time point signals: baseline before first vaccination. Sample: peripheral blood, taken on day 0 of AZD1222 vaccination. The receptor source for this set is an adult in good health.

The rearrangement uses TRBV7-2 and TRBJ2-3, with TRBD2 as a possible D gene (7 bases). Germline V gene sequence: CDR1 SGHTA, CDR2 FQGNSA. CDR3 length: 15 residues. V gave up 2 bases and J gave up 4 bases, with 13 bases separating them. The CDR3: CASSLRAGAADTQYF. CDR3 DNA sequence: TGTGCCAGCAGCTTACGCGCGGGGGCCGCAGATACGCAGTATTTT.

This clone was detected only once. The genes are TRBV6-5 and TRBJ1-5; tentative D call: TRBD1 (5 bases). The germline V gene has CDR1 MNHEY and CDR2 SVGAGI. V was pared by 2 bases and J by 5 bases, with 13 bases between. This CDR3 region has 15 residues. The CDR3 coding sequence is TGTGCCAGCAGTTACAATCGGGGCTCGGATCAGCCCCAGCATTTT. Its protein product is CASSYNRGSDQPQHF.

This clone appeared a few times. The rearrangement uses TRBV5-1 and TRBJ2-3; 7 positions agree with TRBD1. The V gene end was trimmed by 2 bases and the J gene end by 4 bases; junction bases not matched to a gene: 4. There are 14 residues in the CDR3. CDR1 SGHRS and CDR2 YFSETQ come from the germline V gene. The CDR3 sequence: CASSFDRDPDTQYF. The DNA of the CDR3 is TGCGCCAGCAGCTTCGACAGGGACCCAGATACGCAGTATTTT.